This T cell receptor beta chain was retrieved from a study of immune heterogeneity within non-small cell lung tumors. Study-level background: Of all tumors, several turned out to be squamous cell carcinomas, roughly 10 were non-squamous carcinomas and 1 was not otherwise specified.

Each sample used 600 ng of genomic DNA from bulk tumor tissue. During surgery, each primary tumor gave multiple biopsies spaced as far apart as possible. Curative surgical treatment was performed in patients who had newly diagnosed, untreated non-small cell lung cancer. Multiplex PCR (32 V and 13 J primers) was used to amplify the TCR beta CDR3. One entry per CDR3 protein, called by TCRdb with MiXCR from the multiplex PCR reads. In the table there are approximately 9,600 distinct CDR3 sequences, about 26% of which are singletons. This clonotype turned up a few times. Germline loops: CDR1 LNHDA, CDR2 SQIVND (reference sequence). The CDR3 is made up of 13 amino acids. The J segment lost 8 bases and the V segment lost 7 bases, leaving 10 bases of the junction unmatched.

The clonotype originates from a woman between 50 and 59 years old with non-small cell lung cancer. The chain has TRBV19 and TRBJ1-1; 7 bases agree with TRBD1. Input material: lung tumor tissue. DNA of the CDR3: TGTGCCAGTACCCGAGACGGACAGGCCGAAGCTTTCTTT. This sequence encodes CASTRDGQAEAFF.